This entry features one T cell receptor beta chain sequence. Its antigen is undetermined. The V and J ends lost 2 bases and 7 bases respectively, with 15 bases between them. Germline V CDR1 and CDR2: GTSNPN, SVGIG (reference sequence). The CDR3 loop spans 14 amino acids. This sample is drawn from a study of OX40 agonist ivuxolimab in advanced cancers. Overall study context: Prior therapy, whether anti-PD-1, anti-PD-L1 or anti-CTLA-4, was allowed, and roughly 40% had some. Partial responses were recorded for three patients, including one with hepatocellular carcinoma and two with cutaneous melanoma. Study findings and constraints: Normalized T-cell clonal expansion was also low in a subset of nonresponders. In the 0.1 to 3.0 mg/kg range, CD4+ and CD8+ blood T cells had expanded clonally by week 6.

Profiled with immunoSEQ multiplex PCR; TCRdb holds only in-frame clones, not every one. The table has about 150,000 clones, around nine tenths seen once; the top ten hold 0.9% to 1.2%. The sample here was CD4+ or CD8+ T cells sorted from blood, taken in a trial of the OX40 agonist ivuxolimab. This chain joins TRBV30 and TRBJ2-1; a weak D match, TRBD2 (6 bases). The source of this sequence is an adult with an advanced solid tumor such as melanoma, head and neck, liver or kidney cancer. DNA for the CDR3: TGTGCCTGGAGTACGGGGGAGAGGGGAAATGAGCAGTTCTTC. This encodes CAWSTGERGNEQFF. The full variable domain, with the rest looked up from reference TRBV30 and TRBJ2-1, is SQTIHQWPATLVQPVGSPLSLECTVEGTSNPNLYWYRQAAGRGLQLLFYSVGIGQISSEVPQNLSASRPQDRQFILSSKKLLLSDSGFYLCAWSTGERGNEQFFGPGTRLTVL.